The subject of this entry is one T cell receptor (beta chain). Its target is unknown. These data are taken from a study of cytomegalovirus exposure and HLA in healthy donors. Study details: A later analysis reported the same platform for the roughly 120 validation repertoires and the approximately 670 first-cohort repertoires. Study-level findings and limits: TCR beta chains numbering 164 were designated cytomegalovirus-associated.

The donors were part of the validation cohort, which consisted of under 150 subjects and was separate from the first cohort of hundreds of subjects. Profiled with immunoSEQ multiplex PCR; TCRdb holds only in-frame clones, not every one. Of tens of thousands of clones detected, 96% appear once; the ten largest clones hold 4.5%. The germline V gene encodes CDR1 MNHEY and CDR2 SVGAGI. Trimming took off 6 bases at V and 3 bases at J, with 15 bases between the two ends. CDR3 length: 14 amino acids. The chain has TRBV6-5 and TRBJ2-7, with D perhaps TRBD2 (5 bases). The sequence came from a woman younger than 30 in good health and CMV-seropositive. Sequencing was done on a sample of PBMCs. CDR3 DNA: TGTGCCAGCAGCCCCGGGGTTTCTGACTACGAGCAGTACTTC. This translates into CASSPGVSDYEQYF.